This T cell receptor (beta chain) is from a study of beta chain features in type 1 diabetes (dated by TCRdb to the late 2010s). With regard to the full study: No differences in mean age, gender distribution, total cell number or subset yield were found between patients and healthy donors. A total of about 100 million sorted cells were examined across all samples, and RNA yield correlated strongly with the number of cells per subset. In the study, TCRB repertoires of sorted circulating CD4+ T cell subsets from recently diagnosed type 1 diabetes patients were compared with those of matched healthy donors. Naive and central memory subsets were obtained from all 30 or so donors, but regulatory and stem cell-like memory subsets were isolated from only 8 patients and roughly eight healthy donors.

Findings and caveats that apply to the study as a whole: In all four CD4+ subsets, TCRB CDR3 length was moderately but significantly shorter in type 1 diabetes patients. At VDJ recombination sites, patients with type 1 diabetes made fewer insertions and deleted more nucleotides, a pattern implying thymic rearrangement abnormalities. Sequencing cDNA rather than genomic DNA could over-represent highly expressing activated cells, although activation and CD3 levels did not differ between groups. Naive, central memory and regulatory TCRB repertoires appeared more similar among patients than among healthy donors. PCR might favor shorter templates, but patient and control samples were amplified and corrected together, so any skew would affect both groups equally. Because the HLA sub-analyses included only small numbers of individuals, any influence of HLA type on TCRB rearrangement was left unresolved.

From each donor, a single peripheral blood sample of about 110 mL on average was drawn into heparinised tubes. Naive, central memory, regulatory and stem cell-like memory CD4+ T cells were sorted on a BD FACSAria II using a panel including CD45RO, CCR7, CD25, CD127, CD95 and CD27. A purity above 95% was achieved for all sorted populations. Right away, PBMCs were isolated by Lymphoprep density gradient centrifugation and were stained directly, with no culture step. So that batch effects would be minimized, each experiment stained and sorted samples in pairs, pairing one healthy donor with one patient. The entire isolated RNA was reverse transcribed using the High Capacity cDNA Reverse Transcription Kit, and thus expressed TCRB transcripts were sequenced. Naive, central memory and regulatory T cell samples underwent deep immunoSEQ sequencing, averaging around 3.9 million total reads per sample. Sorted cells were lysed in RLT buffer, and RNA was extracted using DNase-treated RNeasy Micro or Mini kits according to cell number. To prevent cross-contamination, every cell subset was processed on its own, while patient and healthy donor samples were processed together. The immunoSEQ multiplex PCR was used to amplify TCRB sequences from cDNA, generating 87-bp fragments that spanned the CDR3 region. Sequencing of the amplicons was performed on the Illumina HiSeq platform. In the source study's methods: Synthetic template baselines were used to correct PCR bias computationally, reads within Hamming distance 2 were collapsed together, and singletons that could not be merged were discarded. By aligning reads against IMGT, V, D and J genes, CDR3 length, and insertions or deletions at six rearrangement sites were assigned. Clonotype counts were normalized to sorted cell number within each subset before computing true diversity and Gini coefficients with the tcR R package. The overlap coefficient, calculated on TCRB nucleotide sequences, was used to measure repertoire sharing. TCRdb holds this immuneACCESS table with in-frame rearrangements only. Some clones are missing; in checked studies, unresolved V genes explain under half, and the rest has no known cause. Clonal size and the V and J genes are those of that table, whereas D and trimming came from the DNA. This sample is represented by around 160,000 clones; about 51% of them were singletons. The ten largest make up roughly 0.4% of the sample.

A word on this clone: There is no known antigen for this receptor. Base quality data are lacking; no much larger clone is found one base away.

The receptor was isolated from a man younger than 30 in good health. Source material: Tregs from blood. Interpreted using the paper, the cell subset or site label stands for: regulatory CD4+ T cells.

The DNA is as follows: TGTGCCAGCAGTTTTGAGAACTCCTACAATGAGCAGTTCTTC. It translates to CASSFENSYNEQFF. The sequence links TRBV28 to TRBJ2-1, with the D gene uncertain. The junction carries 6 bases between V and J, which are trimmed by 3 bases and 0 bases respectively. The CDR3 spans 14 residues, from the cysteine through the phenylalanine. CDR3 DNA is the only sequence kept; it has 42 bases, read in frame from the first base. Looking up the germline V gene yields CDR1 MDHEN and CDR2 SYDVKM.